These 20 T cell receptor beta chains were sequenced from one sample in a study of T cells after posttransplantation cyclophosphamide. Produced via immunoSEQ multiplex PCR; TCRdb's table is partial and in-frame only. The data hold 6,000 or so clones, with 98% observed a single time. Sequencing input: memory CD4+ T cells sorted from PBMCs. These receptors originate from a man aged 35 to 55 in good health, CMV-negative, and a related stem cell transplant donor.

The V call is TRBV11-3, the J call TRBJ2-1; 7 nucleotides match TRBD2. Germline loops: CDR1 SGHNT, CDR2 YENEEA. V was pared by 3 bases and J by 8 bases, with 7 bases of the junction left unmatched. There are 14 residues in the CDR3. CDR3 protein: CASSLTSFGDEQFF. The CDR3 region has the DNA TGTGCCAGCAGCTTGACTAGCTTTGGCGATGAGCAGTTCTTC.

This rearrangement joins TRBV12-5 to TRBJ1-1, with TRBD1 matching 10 bases. The trim removed 1 base at V and 6 bases at J, leaving 14 bases unmatched. Germline assignment: CDR1 LGHNT and CDR2 FRNRAP. CDR3 length equals 18 residues. The CDR3 reads CASGLATSTMDRGAEAFF. The CDR3 nucleotides read TGTGCTAGTGGTTTGGCCACTTCAACTATGGACAGGGGGGCTGAAGCTTTCTTT.

The gene calls are TRBV2 and TRBJ2-7, with 7 bases matching TRBD2. The CDR3 runs to 12 residues. The trim removed 7 bases at V and 4 bases at J, leaving 4 bases unmatched. Germline V CDR1 and CDR2: SNHLY, FYNNEI. CDR3 amino acids: CASKASGYEQYF. The CDR3 nucleotides are TGTGCCAGCAAGGCTAGCGGATACGAGCAGTACTTC.

The gene calls are TRBV5-4 and TRBJ1-1; a possible D gene is TRBD1 (5 bases). CDR1 and CDR2 (germline): SGHNT, YYREEE (reference sequence). V lost 3 bases and J lost 3, with 15 bases in between. This CDR3 has 15 residues. DNA for the CDR3: TGTGCCAGCAGCTCAGGGTCGGAGGGGCACACTGAAGCTTTCTTT. This codes for CASSSGSEGHTEAFF.

The chain has TRBV7-2 and TRBJ1-5, with unresolved D. From germline, CDR1 is SGHTA and CDR2 FQGNSA. The V gene lost 5 bases and the J gene lost 1 base, with 6 bases spanning the gap. The CDR3 spans 13 residues. The CDR3 sequence: CASSPRSNQPQHF. The DNA for the CDR3 is TGTGCCAGCAGCCCACGGAGCAATCAGCCCCAGCATTTT.

The DNA of the CDR3 is TGTGCCAGCAGTCGATCGACAGGGAGTTACGAGCAGTACTTC. Protein: CASSRSTGSYEQYF. J is TRBJ2-7 and V is TRBV27; 7 bases map to TRBD1. The CDR3 has 14 amino acids. J was trimmed by 4 bases and V by 5 bases; bases with no gene match: 8. CDR1 is MNHEY, CDR2 SMNVEV, per germline (reference sequence).

The chain recombines TRBV15 with TRBJ1-2; 11 bases fit TRBD1. CDR1 and CDR2 (germline): LNHNV, YYDKDF (reference sequence). The CDR3 totals 13 residues. The V gene end was trimmed by 6 bases and the J gene end by 5 bases; junction bases not matched to a gene: 2. CDR3 residues: CATSGTGGYGYTF. The CDR3 DNA is TGTGCCACCAGTGGGACAGGGGGGTATGGCTACACCTTC.

The chain has TRBV30 and TRBJ1-1; the match to TRBD1 covers 7 bases. This CDR3 has 14 amino acids. Per germline, CDR1 GTSNPN and CDR2 SVGIG (reference sequence). Losses at the gene ends were 5 bases for V and 9 bases for J; bases not matched to a gene: 15. DNA for the CDR3: TGTGCCTGGGGGGCAGGGGGAGTACTAGAAAAAGCTTTCTTT. Translating it yields CAWGAGGVLEKAFF.

This sequence joins TRBV7-9 and TRBJ1-4; 8 positions match TRBD1. CDR1 SEHNR and CDR2 FQNEAQ come from the germline V gene (reference sequence). CDR3 length: 15 amino acids. The V and J ends lost 1 base and 10 bases, in that order; junction bases with no gene match: 8. DNA of the CDR3: TGTGCCAGCAGCTTAGGAGTAGACAGGGGAGGAAAACTGTTTTTT. Translating it yields CASSLGVDRGGKLFF.

The rearrangement uses TRBV4-1 and TRBJ2-1, with 12 positions matching TRBD2. The length of the CDR3 is 16 residues. The J segment lost 5 bases and the V segment lost 5 bases, leaving 7 bases of the junction unmatched. The germline V gene encodes CDR1 MGHRA and CDR2 YSYEKL. The CDR3 reads CASSTLGLAGHNEQFF. The CDR3 bases are TGCGCCAGCAGCACCCTGGGACTAGCGGGCCACAATGAGCAGTTCTTC.

The CDR3 is CASSANRDYSSQYF. CDR3 nucleotides: TGTGCCAGCAGCGCAAACCGGGACTATTCTTCCCAGTACTTC. The chain recombines TRBV5-6 with TRBJ2-5; 7 bases line up with TRBD2. The ends lost 4 bases at V and 9 bases at J; junction bases unmatched: 12. This CDR3 comprises 14 residues. The germline V gene encodes CDR1 SGHDT and CDR2 YYEEEE.

V is TRBV6-6 and J is TRBJ2-7, with D perhaps matching TRBD1 (6 bases). Germline lookup yields CDR1 MNHNY and CDR2 SVGAGI (reference sequence). Deletions cut 4 bases from V and 0 bases from J, with 13 bases between. There are 15 residues in the CDR3. The CDR3 sequence: CASSSTGSSSYEQYF. The CDR3 DNA is TGTGCCAGCAGTTCGACAGGATCCAGCTCCTACGAGCAGTACTTC.

The chain combines TRBV6-1 with TRBJ2-1; 9 positions match TRBD1. Germline CDR1 and CDR2: MNHNS and SASEGT. The CDR3 is 15 amino acids. Losses at the gene ends were 8 bases for V and 1 base for J; bases not matched to a gene: 6. CDR3 loop: CASRRGTGSYNEQFF. The DNA of the CDR3 is TGTGCCAGCCGTCGGGGGACAGGGTCCTACAATGAGCAGTTCTTC.

This chain links TRBV29-1 with TRBJ1-1; no definite D call. The CDR3 loop spans 14 amino acids. Trimming stripped 5 bases from V and 0 bases from J, with 13 bases between. Germline lookup yields CDR1 SQVTM and CDR2 ANQGSEA. This chain's CDR3 is CSVLYEYVNTEAFF. The CDR3, as DNA: TGCAGCGTTCTCTACGAGTACGTGAACACTGAAGCTTTCTTT.

This clone was observed once. This rearrangement joins TRBV28 to TRBJ1-1, with a weak D call TRBD1 (6 bases). CDR1 is MDHEN, CDR2 SYDVKM, per germline. V lost 5 bases to trimming and J lost 5 bases, with 15 bases between them. The CDR3 covers 14 residues. The CDR3 DNA sequence: TGTGCCAGCAGTATCCGGCAGGGGTGGACTGAAGCTTTCTTT. Translation gives CASSIRQGWTEAFF.

V and J are TRBV2 and TRBJ1-4; D uncertain. Germline values: CDR1 SNHLY, CDR2 FYNNEI. V was pared by 4 bases and J by 5 bases, with 8 bases between. The CDR3 is made up of 13 amino acids. The CDR3 DNA reads as TGTGCCAGCAGTGTGCAAGCAAATGAAAAACTGTTTTTT. Translating it yields CASSVQANEKLFF. The full variable domain, its missing parts supplied by reference TRBV2 and TRBJ1-4, is EPEVTQTPSHQVTQMGQEVILRCVPISNHLYFYWYRQILGQKVEFLVSFYNNEISEKSEIFDDQFSVERPDGSNFTLKIRSTKLEDSAMYFCASSVQANEKLFFGSGTQLSVL.

The count of this clone is one. This rearrangement joins TRBV4-3 to TRBJ1-5, with D uncertain. CDR3 length equals 17 residues. Trimming shortened V by 0 bases and J by 3 bases, and 15 bases separated the two germline ends. Germline-derived CDR1 and CDR2 are LGHNA and YSLEER. CDR3 protein: CASSQDAGWQNNQPQHF. The CDR3 DNA reads TGCGCCAGCAGCCAAGATGCAGGCTGGCAGAACAATCAGCCCCAGCATTTT.

CDR3 amino acids: CASKRTSPHEQFF. The CDR3 bases are TGTGCCAGCAAACGGACTAGCCCCCATGAGCAGTTCTTC. The rearrangement joins TRBV28 to TRBJ2-1; 8 bases are shared with TRBD2. Germline values: CDR1 MDHEN, CDR2 SYDVKM. The CDR3 spans 13 residues. Trimming took 7 bases from V and 8 from J; bases not matched to a gene: 7.

The genes are TRBV5-1 and TRBJ2-7, with D tentatively TRBD1 (6 bases). Trimming cost V 4 bases and J 5 bases, with 13 bases left between them. The CDR3 consists of 13 residues. The germline V gene encodes CDR1 SGHRS and CDR2 YFSETQ. This chain's CDR3 is CASSPDRTDEQYF. The CDR3 nucleotides read TGCGCCAGCAGCCCTGACAGGACGGACGAGCAGTACTTC.

The V and J genes are TRBV4-3 and TRBJ2-2; perhaps TRBD2 as D (7 bases). Trimming pared 0 bases from V and 1 base from J, leaving 15 bases between. The CDR3 covers 18 residues. The germline V gene encodes CDR1 LGHNA and CDR2 YSLEER. The DNA of the CDR3 is TGCGCCAGCAGCCAAGATCTTCGGGGGGCAGGGAACACCGGGGAGCTGTTTTTT. It encodes CASSQDLRGAGNTGELFF.